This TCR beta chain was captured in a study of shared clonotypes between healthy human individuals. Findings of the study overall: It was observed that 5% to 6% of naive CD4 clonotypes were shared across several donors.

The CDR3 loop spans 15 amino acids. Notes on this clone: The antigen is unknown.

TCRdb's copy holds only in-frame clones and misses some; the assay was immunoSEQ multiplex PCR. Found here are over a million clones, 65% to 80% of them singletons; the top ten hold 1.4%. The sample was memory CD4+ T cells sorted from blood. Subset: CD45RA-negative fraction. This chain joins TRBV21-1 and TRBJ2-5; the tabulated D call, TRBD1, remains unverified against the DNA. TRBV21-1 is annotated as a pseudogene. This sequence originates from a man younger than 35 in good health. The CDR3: CASSKEFPYQETQYF. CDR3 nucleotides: TGTGCCAGCAGCAAAGAATTCCCATACCAAGAGACCCAGTACTTC.